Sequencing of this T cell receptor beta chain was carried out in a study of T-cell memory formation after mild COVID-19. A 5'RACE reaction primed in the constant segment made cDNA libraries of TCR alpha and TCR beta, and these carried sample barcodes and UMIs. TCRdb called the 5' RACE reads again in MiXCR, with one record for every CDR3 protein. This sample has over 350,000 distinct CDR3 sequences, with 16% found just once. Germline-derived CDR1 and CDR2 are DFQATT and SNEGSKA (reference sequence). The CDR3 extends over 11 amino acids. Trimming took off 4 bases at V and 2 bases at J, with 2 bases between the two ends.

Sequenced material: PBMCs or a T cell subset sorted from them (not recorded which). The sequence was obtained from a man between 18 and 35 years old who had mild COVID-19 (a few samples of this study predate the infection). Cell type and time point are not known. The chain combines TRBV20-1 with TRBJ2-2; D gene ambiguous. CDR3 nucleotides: TGCAGTGCTACCAACACCGGGGAGCTGTTTTTT. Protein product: CSATNTGELFF.